These 27 T cell receptor beta chains originate from one sample sequenced in a study of blood T cell repertoires in COVID-19. Assay: immunoSEQ multiplex PCR; the TCRdb copy retains only in-frame clones and omits some. The sample lists approximately 250,000 clones, 88% seen once, with 0.8% to 1% in the top ten. The sequencing sample was made of PBMCs or T cells enriched from blood (not recorded which). Receptors originate from a woman under 40 who had recovered from COVID-19.

The chain links TRBV9 to TRBJ1-2; the D is unclear. Germline CDR1 is SGDLS and CDR2 is YYNGEE. V lost 3 bases to trimming and J lost 8 bases, with 14 bases between them. The CDR3 has 13 residues. CDR3 sequence (DNA): TGTGCCAGCAGCGCCACACAGTTTAACGGCTACACCTTC. Translated: CASSATQFNGYTF.

The rearrangement links TRBV9 to TRBJ1-3; no clear D. The ends were cut back, 5 bases at V and 0 bases at J, with 6 bases in the middle. The germline V gene encodes CDR1 SGDLS and CDR2 YYNGEE. CDR3 length: 13 residues. The CDR3 here is CASRGNSGNTIYF. The CDR3 DNA is TGTGCCAGCAGGGGCAACTCTGGAAACACCATATATTTT.

The chain employs TRBV27 and TRBJ1-5; perhaps TRBD1 as D (5 bases). Trimming shortened V by 8 bases and J by 4 bases, and 15 bases separated the two germline ends. From germline, CDR1 is MNHEY and CDR2 SMNVEV (reference sequence). The CDR3 is 14 amino acids. For the CDR3, the DNA is TGTGCCAGCGCCTACTACGGGGGGAATCAGCCCCAGCATTTT. Translated: CASAYYGGNQPQHF.

The count of this clone is one. The chain recombines TRBV5-5 with TRBJ1-1; possible D gene TRBD1, 5 bases. This CDR3 contains 15 residues. The germline V gene has CDR1 SGHKS and CDR2 YYEKEE (reference sequence). V was cut by 3 bases and J by 4 bases, with 16 bases left in between. The CDR3 is CASSSPTDKGTEAFF. CDR3 nucleotides: TGTGCCAGCAGCTCACCGACAGACAAGGGCACTGAAGCTTTCTTT.

This chain connects TRBV27 to TRBJ2-5, with D perhaps matching TRBD2 (6 bases). The germline V gene encodes CDR1 MNHEY and CDR2 SMNVEV (reference sequence). V shed 5 bases and J shed 5 bases, with 21 bases lying between them. The CDR3 spans 16 residues. The CDR3 spells CASSGRMSTRGETQYF. The CDR3 DNA reads TGTGCCAGCAGTGGGCGAATGAGTACCCGGGGGGAGACCCAGTACTTC.

The chain links TRBV7-2 to TRBJ2-7; TRBD2 matches at 7 bases. Germline V CDR1 and CDR2: SGHTA, FQGNSA. The length of the CDR3 is 13 residues. V was pared by 5 bases and J by 6 bases, with 7 bases of the junction left unmatched. The CDR3 nucleotides are TGTGCCAGCAGCGCCATCCCGGGGGGCGAGCAGTACTTC. Translating it yields CASSAIPGGEQYF.

The J gene is TRBJ2-1, the V gene TRBV3-1 (or the pseudogene TRBV3-2); 8 nucleotides line up with TRBD2. This CDR3 contains 16 residues. Trimming removed 0 bases from V and 8 bases from J; junction bases left unmatched: 9. Germline lookup yields CDR1 LGHDT and CDR2 YNNKEL (reference sequence). The CDR3 is CASSQEKTGGSYEQFF. CDR3 nucleotide sequence: TGTGCCAGCAGCCAAGAGAAAACGGGAGGGAGCTATGAGCAGTTCTTC.

The CDR3 loop reads CASSPPQGGDQPQHF. The CDR3 DNA reads as TGTGCCAGCAGTCCCCCCCAGGGAGGGGATCAGCCCCAGCATTTT. J is TRBJ1-5 and V is TRBV28, with D possibly TRBD1 on 5 matching bases. Trimming took off 5 bases at V and 5 bases at J, with 16 bases between the two ends. The CDR3 length is 15 residues. Germline V lookup: CDR1 MDHEN, CDR2 SYDVKM.

This chain connects TRBV5-1 to TRBJ2-7, with D maybe TRBD1 (7 bases). The CDR3 is made up of 16 amino acids. From germline, CDR1 is SGHRS and CDR2 YFSETQ. V gave up 5 bases and J gave up 3 bases, with 21 bases separating them. CDR3 DNA: TGCGCCAGCAGTCCAGGGGGGCCGGCCTCATTCTACGAGCAGTACTTC. Its protein is CASSPGGPASFYEQYF. Based on the CDR3 plus reference TRBV5-1 and TRBJ2-7, the full variable domain is KAGVTQTPRYLIKTRGQQVTLSCSPISGHRSVSWYQQTPGQGLQFLFEYFSETQRNKGNFPGRFSGRQFSNSRSEMNVSTLELGDSALYLCASSPGGPASFYEQYFGPGTRLTVT.

The chain employs TRBV24-1 and TRBJ2-5; a weak D match, TRBD1 (6 bases). Germline lookup yields CDR1 KGHDR and CDR2 SFDVKD. The CDR3 contains 14 residues. Trimming removed 2 bases from V and 2 bases from J, with 8 bases in between. CDR3 residues: CATSDWTAQETQYF. The CDR3 region has the DNA TGTGCCACCAGTGATTGGACAGCTCAAGAGACCCAGTACTTC.

The CDR3 region is CATSSHRDRGLKYQPQHF. The CDR3 bases are TGTGCCACCAGCAGCCATCGGGACAGGGGACTAAAATATCAGCCCCAGCATTTT. The chain couples TRBV15 to TRBJ1-5; 10 bases agree with TRBD1. Germline V gene data show CDR1 as LNHNV and CDR2 as YYDKDF (reference sequence). The CDR3 runs to 18 residues. V shed 3 bases and J 5 bases; nucleotides not matched to a gene: 13.

The chain uses TRBV6-5 and TRBJ2-7; 10 nucleotides align to TRBD1. V was pared by 4 bases and J by 3 bases, with 3 bases of the junction left unmatched. The length of the CDR3 is 14 residues. Germline assignment: CDR1 MNHEY and CDR2 SVGAGI. The CDR3, as DNA: TGTGCCAGCAGTTCTGGACAGGGGGGCTACGAGCAGTACTTC. Translation gives CASSSGQGGYEQYF.

The rearrangement links TRBV7-2 to TRBJ1-5; TRBD1 aligns across 7 bases. This CDR3 is 15 amino acids long. V was pared by 5 bases and J by 7 bases, with 11 bases of the junction left unmatched. Germline V gene lookup returns CDR1 SGHTA and CDR2 FQGNSA. The CDR3 DNA reads TGTGCCAGCAGCCCCCGACAGGGCAAGGGACAGCCCCAGCATTTT. Protein sequence: CASSPRQGKGQPQHF.

The chain has TRBV5-1 and TRBJ2-2; 8 nucleotides line up with TRBD2. The V and J ends lost 4 bases and 7 bases, in that order; junction bases with no gene match: 9. CDR1 and CDR2 from the germline V gene are SGHRS and YFSETQ. CDR3 length: 15 residues. CDR3 loop: CASSLGGARGGELFF. The DNA for the CDR3 is TGCGCCAGCAGCCTCGGGGGGGCCCGGGGCGGGGAGCTGTTTTTT.

This clone has a single count. This chain's CDR3 is CASSPPSYSYEQYF. CDR3 DNA: TGTGCCAGCTCCCCCCCCAGTTACTCCTACGAGCAGTACTTC. This chain joins TRBV18 and TRBJ2-7; the D is unclear. CDR1 KGHSH and CDR2 LQKENI come from the germline V gene. With 6 bases removed from V and 0 bases from J, the gap between germline ends came to 12 bases. CDR3 length: 14 amino acids.

The V and J genes are TRBV5-1 and TRBJ1-4; D possibly corresponds to TRBD1 (6 bases). The V and J ends lost 2 bases and 5 bases respectively, with 13 bases between them. The germline gives CDR1 SGHRS, CDR2 YFSETQ. The CDR3 consists of 15 residues. The DNA of the CDR3 is TGCGCCAGCAGCTTCCGGACAGAGGAGAATGAAAAACTGTTTTTT. This gives the protein CASSFRTEENEKLFF.

With regard to this clone: A junction end diverges from the germline sequence, so it may reflect a read error. The chain employs TRBV7-7 and TRBJ2-1; maybe TRBD1 (6 bases). The CDR3 has 15 residues. Germline V gives CDR1 SSHAT, CDR2 FNYEAQ (reference sequence). In DNA form, the CDR3 reads TGTGCTAGCAGCTTAGCCCCAACAGGGTATGATGAGCAGTTCTTC. As protein: CASSLAPTGYDEQFF.

The chain combines TRBV9 with TRBJ2-5; 7 bases map to TRBD1. V dropped 4 bases and J dropped 5; count of bases not matched to a gene: 8. The CDR3 runs to 14 residues. The germline V gene has CDR1 SGDLS and CDR2 YYNGEE. CDR3 sequence reads: CASSPRQGTETQYF. CDR3 nucleotides: TGTGCCAGCAGCCCTCGACAGGGTACGGAGACCCAGTACTTC.

The chain links TRBV24-1 to TRBJ2-5, with D possibly being TRBD2 (5 bases). Deletions cut 3 bases from V and 2 bases from J, with 12 bases between. In germline, CDR1 is KGHDR, CDR2 SFDVKD. This CDR3 contains 15 residues. DNA for the CDR3: TGTGCCACCAGTGATCCCCGGACTTGGCAAGAGACCCAGTACTTC. Protein product: CATSDPRTWQETQYF.

The genes are TRBV5-1 and TRBJ1-1; weak D call: TRBD1 (6 bases). CDR3 length: 14 residues. Germline V gene lookup returns CDR1 SGHRS and CDR2 YFSETQ. Trimming left V 1 base short and J 1 base short, with 8 bases between. The CDR3 sequence is CASSLSRGNTEAFF. Here the CDR3 DNA reads TGCGCCAGCAGCTTGAGCAGGGGGAACACTGAAGCTTTCTTT.

The J gene is TRBJ2-7, the V gene TRBV6-5; 8 nucleotides line up with TRBD1. Germline CDR1 and CDR2: MNHEY and SVGAGI. CDR3 length equals 14 residues. V lost 8 bases and J lost 4; bases outside the gene matches: 10. DNA of the CDR3: TGTGCCAGCGCTACGGACAGGGAAGGATACGAGCAGTACTTC. It translates to CASATDREGYEQYF.

The V gene is TRBV27, the J gene TRBJ1-5; 10 bases fit TRBD1. Germline V gene sequence: CDR1 MNHEY, CDR2 SMNVEV (reference sequence). Trimming cost V 1 base and J 3 bases; bases outside gene matches: 6. The CDR3 consists of 17 residues. The CDR3 is CASSLLVGQGPNQPQHF. Here the CDR3 DNA reads TGTGCCAGCAGTTTATTGGTGGGACAGGGGCCCAATCAGCCCCAGCATTTT.

Only one count was recorded for this clone. V and J are TRBV4-1 and TRBJ2-3; 9 bases are a match to TRBD2. The CDR3 consists of 17 residues. Germline-derived CDR1 and CDR2 are MGHRA and YSYEKL. J gave up 3 bases and V 5 bases, and 12 bases lay outside the gene matches. The CDR3 DNA sequence: TGCGCCAGCAGCTACGCGACGGGCGGGGGGGCTACAGATACGCAGTATTTT. Amino acid sequence: CASSYATGGGATDTQYF.

V and J are TRBV30 and TRBJ1-6; 12 bases are a match to TRBD1. Germline V CDR1 and CDR2: GTSNPN, SVGIG (reference sequence). With V trimmed by 2 bases and J by 10 bases, 3 bases remained unmatched. The CDR3 is 14 amino acids. The CDR3, as DNA: TGTGCCTGGAGTAGGGGACAGGGGGCATCACCCCTCCACTTT. Its translation: CAWSRGQGASPLHF.

This chain links TRBV10-3 with TRBJ1-3; D is unclear. The CDR3 is made up of 14 amino acids. From germline, CDR1 is ENHRY and CDR2 SYGVKD. V was pared by 3 bases and J by 0 bases, with 6 bases between. In DNA, the CDR3 is TGTGCCATCAGTGATGGCGGCTCTGGAAACACCATATATTTT. Translating gives CAISDGGSGNTIYF.

The V gene is TRBV3-1 (or the pseudogene TRBV3-2), the J gene TRBJ1-6; no clear D gene. The V gene's germline CDR1 is LGHDT and CDR2 YNNKEL (reference sequence). This CDR3 has 17 amino acids. Trimming took 2 bases from V and 0 from J, leaving 11 bases between them. The CDR3 bases are TGTGCCAGCAGCCAACTTCTAGACCACTCCTATAATTCACCCCTCCACTTT. Its translation: CASSQLLDHSYNSPLHF.

This clone was observed a handful of times. This sequence joins TRBV9 and TRBJ1-2; 9 bases match TRBD1. This CDR3 is built from 19 residues. Germline CDR1 is SGDLS and CDR2 is YYNGEE. With V trimmed by 4 bases and J by 3 bases, 19 bases remained unmatched. CDR3 sequence reads: CASSYYTGTGNLGDYGYTF. The DNA of the CDR3 is TGTGCCAGCAGCTACTACACCGGGACAGGGAATCTGGGAGACTATGGCTACACCTTC. Drawing the rest from reference TRBV9 and TRBJ1-2, the complete variable domain is DSGVTQTPKHLITATGQRVTLRCSPRSGDLSVYWYQQSLDQGLQFLIQYYNGEERAKGNILERFSAQQFPDLHSELNLSSLELGDSALYFCASSYYTGTGNLGDYGYTFGSGTRLTVV.